This T cell receptor beta chain was identified during a study of blood T cell repertoires in COVID-19. For the study at large: COVID-19 samples from acute and convalescent phases originated in the United States, Italy and Spain.

Per germline, CDR1 SGHTA and CDR2 FQGNSA. CDR3 length equals 15 residues. V was cut by 5 bases and J by 7 bases, with 18 bases left in between. Per the study methods: Counts of nucleated cells, estimated from reference gene primer amplification, were obtained. Generated by immunoSEQ multiplex PCR, the TCRdb table keeps only in-frame clones and is missing some. V, J and clone size reflect that table, while D and trimming were determined from the DNA. The sample includes approximately 300,000 clones, around 88% of them seen just once. This rearrangement joins TRBV7-2 to TRBJ1-5; D might be TRBD1 (5 bases). The origin of this receptor is a woman aged 50 to 60 with acute or convalescent COVID-19. Material: peripheral blood. CDR3 DNA: TGTGCCAGCAGCCCCGGACACCACCCCTCGCAGCCCCAGCATTTT. Its protein product is CASSPGHHPSQPQHF.